This TCR beta chain was captured in a study of cytomegalovirus exposure and HLA in healthy donors. V was clipped by 0 bases and J by 12 bases, with 19 bases between them. This CDR3 has 15 amino acids. Germline assignment: CDR1 SGHRS and CDR2 YFSETQ. General study points: Indistinguishability led to the exclusion of some V segments, TRBV6-2 and TRBV6-3 included. A prior analysis recorded that most TCR beta V segments were productive about 87% or about 30% of the time. A later analysis linked a missense DCLRE1C variant to TCR beta V- and J-gene trimming.

60 Vbeta and 13 Jbeta primers were used in PCR. The authors' processing: A later analysis tallied 80 million or so unique TCR beta chains, 9.5 million to 14 million of them shared. The protocol was immunoSEQ multiplex PCR, while the TCRdb copy is restricted to in-frame clones and leaves out a portion. Clone size and V and J calls were adopted from that table, with D and trimming inferred from the DNA. The table shows around 89,000 clones, with 81% occurring only once. Comments on this clone: The antigen remains undetermined.

The sample taken for sequencing was PBMCs. J is TRBJ2-1 and V is TRBV5-1, with D possibly being TRBD1 (6 bases). The clonotype was recovered from a girl aged 2 to 10 in good health and CMV-seropositive. CDR3 nucleotide sequence: TGCGCCAGCAGCTTGGACCTTGAGGGGGAAGGTAGGCAGTTCTTC. Protein product: CASSLDLEGEGRQFF.